This T cell receptor beta chain was sequenced during a study of control samples from healthy donors and cancer patients. Libraries were prepared by immunoSEQ multiplex PCR; TCRdb keeps only in-frame clonotypes and omits some of them. The sample includes 30,000 or so clones, around nine tenths of them seen just once. Per the germline V gene, CDR1 is SGHRS and CDR2 is YFSETQ. This CDR3 has 15 residues. The V segment lost 5 bases and the J segment 5 bases; nucleotides outside the gene matches: 9. The chain links TRBV5-1 to TRBJ2-1, with 8 bases aligning to TRBD2. Sequences were obtained from formalin-fixed, paraffin-embedded tissue. This clonotype originated in a female donor with melanoma. As DNA, the CDR3 is TGCGCCAGCAGGCCACCGGGACTAGGGAACAATGAGCAGTTCTTC. Translation: CASRPPGLGNNEQFF. Looking up the rest from reference TRBV5-1 and TRBJ2-1 gives the full variable domain: KAGVTQTPRYLIKTRGQQVTLSCSPISGHRSVSWYQQTPGQGLQFLFEYFSETQRNKGNFPGRFSGRQFSNSRSEMNVSTLELGDSALYLCASRPPGLGNNEQFFGPGTRLTVL.